Each of the 15 T cell receptor beta chains below was sequenced from the same sample in a study of cytomegalovirus exposure and HLA in healthy donors. Profiling relied on immunoSEQ multiplex PCR, and the TCRdb table lists in-frame clones only, not all of them. The sample contains 150,000 to 200,000 clones, roughly 83% of which appear only once. Material: PBMCs. The receptors shown here come from a woman under 30 in good health and CMV-seronegative.

The rearrangement uses TRBV18 and TRBJ1-1; weak D call: TRBD1 (6 bases). The CDR3 extends over 15 amino acids. The ends were cut back, 0 bases at V and 3 bases at J, with 11 bases in the middle. Germline V CDR1 and CDR2: KGHSH, LQKENI. The CDR3 region is CASSPPGQRDTEAFF. DNA of the CDR3: TGTGCCAGCTCACCACCGGGACAAAGGGACACTGAAGCTTTCTTT.

V gene TRBV21-1 combines with J gene TRBJ2-1; TRBD1 was called by the table and not checked on the DNA. TRBV21-1 constitutes a pseudogene. This CDR3 region has 15 residues. The CDR3 loop is CASSEGGQAYNEQFF. CDR3 nucleotides: TGTGCCAGCTCAGAGGGGGGACAGGCTTACAATGAGCAGTTCTTC.

This clone appeared once. The rearrangement joins TRBV11-1 to TRBJ1-1, with D unresolved. V lost 1 base and J 7 bases, leaving 4 bases between the germline ends. Germline CDR1 reads SGHAT; CDR2 reads FQDESV (reference sequence). The CDR3 sequence is 11 residues long. The CDR3 sequence: CASSLDSEAFF. CDR3 DNA: TGTGCCAGCAGCTTAGACAGTGAAGCTTTCTTT.

The gene calls are TRBV27 and TRBJ1-2, with TRBD1 matching over 8 bases. Losses at the gene ends were 5 bases for V and 4 bases for J; bases not matched to a gene: 15. CDR1 is MNHEY, CDR2 SMNVEV, per germline (reference sequence). The CDR3 extends over 17 amino acids. The CDR3 region has the DNA TGTGCCAGCAGTAACCGGGACAGGTCTCCCGGGGGCTATGGCTACACCTTC. Amino acids: CASSNRDRSPGGYGYTF.

This clone has only one observation. The chain carries TRBV15 and TRBJ1-1, with D uncertain. V lost 8 bases to trimming and J lost 0 bases, with 19 bases between them. CDR3 length: 16 amino acids. CDR1 is LNHNV, CDR2 YYDKDF, per germline (reference sequence). The CDR3 protein is CATFGGKEILNTEAFF. CDR3 nucleotides: TGTGCCACCTTCGGAGGGAAGGAGATTTTGAACACTGAAGCTTTCTTT.

The rearrangement links TRBV19 to TRBJ2-7; TRBD1 matches at 9 bases. V shed 3 bases, J shed 5 bases, and the junction held 8 bases outside the gene matches. Germline CDR1 is LNHDA and CDR2 is SQIVND (reference sequence). The CDR3 sequence is 15 residues long. The CDR3 nucleotides read TGTGCCAGTAGTATGATGGGACAGGGTAGGAACGAGCAGTACTTC. This translates into CASSMMGQGRNEQYF.

This sequence joins TRBV5-8 and TRBJ1-1; maybe TRBD1 (5 bases). The CDR3 contains 15 residues. CDR1 and CDR2 from the germline V gene are SGHTS and YDEGEE. Trimming removed 4 bases from V and 1 base from J, with 14 bases in between. The CDR3 region is CASSPRRGQNTEAFF. The CDR3 DNA reads TGTGCCAGCAGCCCTCGGCGTGGACAGAACACTGAAGCTTTCTTT.

The V and J genes are TRBV29-1 and TRBJ2-3, with 9 bases fitting TRBD2. V was pared by 1 base and J by 0 bases, with 8 bases of the junction left unmatched. The CDR3 spans 17 residues. The germline CDR1 and CDR2 sequences are SQVTM and ANQGSEA. The CDR3 sequence: CSVEVMASGASTDTQYF. The CDR3 DNA sequence: TGCAGCGTTGAAGTAATGGCTAGCGGGGCTAGCACAGATACGCAGTATTTT.

The rearrangement joins TRBV6-1 to TRBJ1-5, with D tentatively TRBD1 (6 bases). The CDR3 has 14 residues. Germline V lookup: CDR1 MNHNS, CDR2 SASEGT. The V end lost 7 bases, the J end lost 2 bases, and 12 bases lay between the germline ends. The CDR3 region has the DNA TGTGCCAGCACAGGGGCCTATGGCAATCAGCCCCAGCATTTT. Protein product: CASTGAYGNQPQHF.

This chain connects TRBV7-9 to TRBJ2-2; 13 nucleotides line up with TRBD2. The J segment lost 8 bases and the V segment lost 4 bases, leaving 1 base of the junction unmatched. Germline V lookup: CDR1 SEHNR, CDR2 FQNEAQ (reference sequence). This CDR3 is built from 14 residues. The CDR3 sequence: CASSSGLAGGELFF. The CDR3 nucleotides are TGTGCCAGCAGCTCGGGACTAGCGGGAGGGGAGCTGTTTTTT.

The J gene is TRBJ2-3, the V gene TRBV5-4; TRBD2 is a possible D gene (6 bases). V lost 4 bases and J 2 bases, leaving 11 bases between the germline ends. This CDR3 region has 14 residues. The germline CDR1 and CDR2 sequences are SGHNT and YYREEE (reference sequence). CDR3 DNA: TGTGCCAGCAGCCCCGGGGGTTACACAGATACGCAGTATTTT. This codes for CASSPGGYTDTQYF.

The rearrangement joins TRBV30 to TRBJ1-2, with 8 positions matching TRBD1. CDR3 length equals 14 residues. Germline V gene data show CDR1 as GTSNPN and CDR2 as SVGIG (reference sequence). The V segment lost 2 bases and the J segment 4 bases; nucleotides outside the gene matches: 6. The CDR3: CAWSQGAVGYGYTF. The CDR3 DNA is TGTGCCTGGAGTCAGGGGGCAGTGGGCTATGGCTACACCTTC.

This rearrangement joins TRBV27 to TRBJ1-5; D uncertain. The CDR3 has 12 amino acids. The V and J ends lost 2 bases and 10 bases respectively, with 9 bases between them. Germline V gives CDR1 MNHEY, CDR2 SMNVEV (reference sequence). The CDR3 DNA is TGTGCCAGCAGTTTACGTGGTGGCCCCCAGCATTTT. The encoded protein is CASSLRGGPQHF.

V usage is TRBV30 and J usage is TRBJ2-3, with a tentative D call TRBD1 (5 bases). The V and J ends lost 1 base and 11 bases respectively, with 13 bases between them. CDR3 length: 12 amino acids. The germline V gene encodes CDR1 GTSNPN and CDR2 SVGIG (reference sequence). CDR3 region: CAWSDDSLRQYF. DNA for the CDR3: TGTGCCTGGAGTGACGACAGCCTTAGGCAGTATTTT.

V gene TRBV5-4 combines with J gene TRBJ2-2; no clear D gene. V shed 4 bases and J shed 3 bases, with 4 bases lying between them. This CDR3 contains 12 residues. The germline gives CDR1 SGHNT, CDR2 YYREEE (reference sequence). The CDR3 coding sequence is TGTGCCAGCAGCCAGGACACCGGGGAGCTGTTTTTT. Translating it yields CASSQDTGELFF.